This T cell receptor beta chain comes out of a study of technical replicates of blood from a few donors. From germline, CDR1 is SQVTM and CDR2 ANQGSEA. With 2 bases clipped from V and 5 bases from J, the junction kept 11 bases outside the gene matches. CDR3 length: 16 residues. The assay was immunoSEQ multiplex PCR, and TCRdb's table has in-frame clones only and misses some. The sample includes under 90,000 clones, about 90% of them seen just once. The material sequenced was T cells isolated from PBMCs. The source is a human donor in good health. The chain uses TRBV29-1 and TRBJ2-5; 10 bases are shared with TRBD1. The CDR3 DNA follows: TGCAGCGTTGAAAGAACAGGACAGGGGGGATCGGAGACCCAGTACTTC. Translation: CSVERTGQGGSETQYF. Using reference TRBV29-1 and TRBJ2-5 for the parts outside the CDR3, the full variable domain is SAVISQKPSRDICQRGTSLTIQCQVDSQVTMMFWYRQQPGQSLTLIATANQGSEATYESGFVIDKFPISRPNLTFSTLTVSNMSPEDSSIYLCSVERTGQGGSETQYFGPGTRLLVL.